The 31 T cell receptor beta chains reported below all come from one sample, sequenced in a study of beta chain features in type 1 diabetes (dated by TCRdb to the late 2010s). Broader findings and caveats from the paper: In all four CD4+ subsets, TCRB CDR3 length was moderately but significantly shorter in type 1 diabetes patients.

The library was prepared using the immunoSEQ multiplex PCR assay. All of the isolated RNA was reverse transcribed with the High Capacity cDNA Reverse Transcription Kit, so expressed TCRB transcripts were sequenced. This immuneACCESS table, as held by TCRdb, lists in-frame sequences with V and J called but not all clones. Of the missing ones, under half trace to an unresolved V gene in checked studies; the others have no known cause. This sample comprises more than 95,000 clones, approximately 30% of them detected only once. 0.5% to 0.6% of the sample comes from the top ten. Their cognate antigens are unknown. The sample consisted of central memory CD4+ T cells from blood. Every receptor here comes from a woman aged 18-29 years with type 1 diabetes.

The chain couples TRBV2 to TRBJ1-5, with unresolved D. The CDR3 length is 13 residues. The germline V gene encodes CDR1 SNHLY and CDR2 FYNNEI. The V gene lost 7 bases and the J gene lost 4 bases, with 11 bases spanning the gap. CDR3 coding DNA: TGTGCCAGCACCAGAGGAGGAAATCAGCCCCAGCATTTT. This translates into CASTRGGNQPQHF.

The chain employs TRBV7-2 and TRBJ1-1, with D maybe TRBD1 (6 bases). Trimming removed 6 bases from V and 2 bases from J, with 13 bases in between. The CDR3 contains 14 residues. The germline V gene has CDR1 SGHTA and CDR2 FQGNSA. This CDR3 reads CASRRGGTNTEAFF. The CDR3 DNA follows: TGTGCCAGCAGGAGGGGGGGTACTAACACTGAAGCTTTCTTT.

This chain links TRBV5-4 with TRBJ2-7, with 11 bases matching TRBD2. The CDR3 covers 15 residues. V lost 2 bases and J lost 4; bases outside the gene matches: 5. Germline CDR1 SGHNT, CDR2 YYREEE (reference sequence). This CDR3 is CASSFSGRGGYEQYV. The CDR3 nucleotides read TGTGCCAGCAGCTTTAGCGGGAGGGGCGGGTACGAGCAGTACGTC.

This clone was seen repeatedly, ten times or more. The V call is TRBV30, the J call TRBJ2-1; 8 positions agree with TRBD2. CDR1 is GTSNPN, CDR2 SVGIG, per germline (reference sequence). With 8 bases clipped from V and 9 bases from J, the junction kept 15 bases outside the gene matches. This CDR3 is built from 14 residues. DNA of the CDR3: TGTGCCGTACGGAGAGCGGGAGTGGATGTTGAGCAGTTCTTC. Residues: CAVRRAGVDVEQFF.

DNA for the CDR3: TGTGCCAGCAGCAAGGACAGGAACACCGGGGAGCTGTTTTTT. Translation gives CASSKDRNTGELFF. The chain couples TRBV11-2 to TRBJ2-2; D perhaps matches TRBD1 (6 bases). Deletions cut 5 bases from V and 1 base from J, with 8 bases between. Germline CDR1 is SGHAT and CDR2 is FQNNGV. This CDR3 contains 14 residues.

This chain joins TRBV5-1 and TRBJ2-3; weak D call: TRBD2 (5 bases). The CDR3 has 17 residues. Trimming stripped 0 bases from V and 0 bases from J, with 14 bases between. The germline CDR1 and CDR2 sequences are SGHRS and YFSETQ. CDR3: CASSLGTGMTSTDTQYF. CDR3 DNA: TGCGCCAGCAGCTTGGGGACCGGGATGACTAGCACAGATACGCAGTATTTT.

The V call is TRBV4-3, the J call TRBJ2-5; TRBD1 matches 8 bases. Germline trimming cut 1 base from V and 3 bases from J; bases unmatched to any gene: 1. The CDR3 sequence is 14 residues long. Germline CDR1 is LGHNA and CDR2 is YSLEER. The CDR3 nucleotides are TGCGCCAGCAGCCAAGCGGACAGGGAAGAGACCCAGTACTTC. It codes for CASSQADREETQYF.

The chain has TRBV19 and TRBJ1-5, with 7 bases matching TRBD1. The J segment lost 4 bases and the V segment lost 6 bases, leaving 6 bases of the junction unmatched. CDR1 and CDR2 from the germline V gene are LNHDA and SQIVND (reference sequence). There are 14 residues in the CDR3. DNA for the CDR3: TGTGCCAGTAGAAAGGGACAGCTTAATCAGCCCCAGCATTTT. Protein: CASRKGQLNQPQHF.

This clone came up a few times. This chain links TRBV6-1 with TRBJ2-2; TRBD2 is a possible D gene (6 bases). Germline V lookup: CDR1 MNHNS, CDR2 SASEGT. This CDR3 is 15 amino acids long. V lost 6 bases, J lost 5 bases, and 16 bases lay in between. CDR3 amino acids: CASRVSVSGTGELFF. Here the CDR3 DNA reads TGTGCCAGCAGGGTGTCGGTTAGCGGAACCGGGGAGCTGTTTTTT.

J is TRBJ2-6 and V is TRBV6-1; the D gene is possibly TRBD1 (6 bases). The CDR3 has 15 residues. CDR1 and CDR2 from the germline V gene are MNHNS and SASEGT. Trimming stripped 4 bases from V and 2 bases from J, with 9 bases between. CDR3 sequence: CASSGYRAGANVLTF. The CDR3 DNA is TGTGCCAGCAGTGGATACAGGGCTGGGGCCAACGTCCTGACTTTC.

The chain employs TRBV19 and TRBJ2-4, with TRBD2 as a possible D gene (5 bases). The CDR3 covers 14 residues. V gave up 5 bases and J gave up 8 bases, with 16 bases separating them. The V gene's germline CDR1 is LNHDA and CDR2 SQIVND (reference sequence). The CDR3 loop is CASSPPSVGDIQYF. The CDR3 DNA is TGTGCCAGTAGTCCCCCATCGGTCGGGGACATTCAGTACTTC.

This clone turned up a few times. This chain uses TRBV2 with TRBJ2-3; 9 nucleotides align to TRBD2. Germline V gene lookup returns CDR1 SNHLY and CDR2 FYNNEI. Trimming took 5 bases from V and 4 from J; bases not matched to a gene: 7. CDR3 length: 15 amino acids. The CDR3 region has the DNA TGTGCCAGCAGTCGCGGGAGGGCCGGGGCAGATACGCAGTATTTT. Its protein product is CASSRGRAGADTQYF.

The chain joins TRBV5-1 to TRBJ2-2; possible D gene TRBD2, 6 bases. The CDR3 has 16 residues. CDR1 is SGHRS and CDR2 is YFSETQ in the germline V gene. V gave up 2 bases and J gave up 8 bases, with 19 bases separating them. The CDR3 here is CASSLRNEGLAGELFF. DNA for the CDR3: TGCGCCAGCAGCTTAAGAAATGAGGGACTCGCGGGGGAGCTGTTTTTT. The full variable domain, rest sourced from reference TRBV5-1 and TRBJ2-2, is KAGVTQTPRYLIKTRGQQVTLSCSPISGHRSVSWYQQTPGQGLQFLFEYFSETQRNKGNFPGRFSGRQFSNSRSEMNVSTLELGDSALYLCASSLRNEGLAGELFFGEGSRLTVL.

This clone was counted only a few times. The CDR3 reads CASSLFAGTTNEQFF. The CDR3 nucleotides are TGTGCCAGCAGCTTATTTGCCGGGACTACAAATGAGCAGTTCTTC. This chain joins TRBV7-2 and TRBJ2-1; TRBD2 matches at 7 bases. Germline assignment: CDR1 SGHTA and CDR2 FQGNSA. This CDR3 is 15 amino acids long. Trimming at V came to 2 bases and at J to 7 bases, leaving 8 bases not matched to a gene.

This clone was found a few times. The chain links TRBV29-1 to TRBJ2-3; 10 nucleotides line up with TRBD1. V dropped 2 bases and J dropped 5; count of bases not matched to a gene: 4. This CDR3 spans 14 amino acids. Germline CDR1 is SQVTM and CDR2 is ANQGSEA. CDR3 residues: CSVERDRGRDTQYF. The CDR3, as DNA: TGCAGCGTTGAAAGGGACAGGGGAAGAGATACGCAGTATTTT.

The chain links TRBV19 to TRBJ1-4; the match to TRBD1 covers 10 bases. The CDR3 is 15 residues long. CDR1 is LNHDA and CDR2 is SQIVND in the germline V gene (reference sequence). V lost 9 bases and J lost 1; bases outside the gene matches: 5. The CDR3 sequence is CASNRDRGTNEKLFF. DNA of the CDR3: TGTGCCAGCAACCGGGACAGGGGAACTAATGAAAAACTGTTTTTT.

The V gene is TRBV28, the J gene TRBJ2-7; 7 positions agree with TRBD2. The junction had 9 bases not matched to a gene; V was cut back by 7 bases and J by 3 bases. In germline, CDR1 is MDHEN, CDR2 SYDVKM. This CDR3 contains 14 residues. CDR3 in amino acids: CASIPTTSFYEQYF. The CDR3 DNA sequence: TGTGCCAGCATCCCCACGACTAGCTTCTACGAGCAGTACTTC.

The CDR3 DNA reads as TGTGCCAGCAGCTTTGCGGTTTCAGCGGGTAACAATGAGCAGTTCTTC. It translates to CASSFAVSAGNNEQFF. This chain connects TRBV5-4 to TRBJ2-1; a weak D match, TRBD2 (6 bases). CDR3 length: 16 amino acids. Trimming shortened V by 2 bases and J by 5 bases, and 17 bases separated the two germline ends. Per germline, CDR1 SGHNT and CDR2 YYREEE (reference sequence).

This clone has more than one count but fewer than ten. The V call is TRBV6-5, the J call TRBJ1-2; possible D gene TRBD1, 6 bases. Germline lookup yields CDR1 MNHEY and CDR2 SVGAGI. The V and J ends lost 4 bases and 7 bases respectively, with 13 bases between them. This CDR3 contains 13 residues. CDR3 residues: CASSFLQGSGYTF. CDR3 DNA: TGTGCCAGCAGTTTCCTACAGGGATCTGGCTACACCTTC.

This clone was observed a few times. In DNA, the CDR3 is TGTGCCTGGGACGGACTAGCGGGTCCGACCGGGGAGCTGTTTTTT. Protein: CAWDGLAGPTGELFF. The chain employs TRBV30 and TRBJ2-2; 11 positions match TRBD2. The CDR3 sequence is 15 residues long. V shed 5 bases and J 5 bases; nucleotides not matched to a gene: 7. The V gene's germline CDR1 is GTSNPN and CDR2 SVGIG (reference sequence). The full variable domain, completed using reference TRBV30 and TRBJ2-2, is SQTIHQWPATLVQPVGSPLSLECTVEGTSNPNLYWYRQAAGRGLQLLFYSVGIGQISSEVPQNLSASRPQDRQFILSSKKLLLSDSGFYLCAWDGLAGPTGELFFGEGSRLTVL.

The chain's CDR3 is CASSLGRDEQFF. The CDR3 DNA follows: TGTGCCAGCAGCTTAGGGAGGGATGAGCAGTTCTTC. This rearrangement joins TRBV7-6 to TRBJ2-1; D is possibly TRBD2 (6 bases). Trimming removed 1 base at V and 8 bases at J, with 6 bases between. CDR1 and CDR2 (germline): SGHVS, FNYEAQ. The CDR3 covers 12 residues.

This clone was counted between two and nine times. The chain combines TRBV10-3 with TRBJ2-1; 7 positions agree with TRBD2. Per germline, CDR1 ENHRY and CDR2 SYGVKD. The CDR3 totals 16 residues. J lost 3 bases, V lost 2 bases, and 7 bases had no gene match. CDR3 coding DNA: TGTGCCATCAGTGAGATGGCGAGCGGGATCTACAATGAGCAGTTCTTC. It translates to CAISEMASGIYNEQFF.

The chain joins TRBV5-4 to TRBJ1-4, with 8 bases matching TRBD1. Trimming removed 0 bases from V and 5 bases from J; junction bases left unmatched: 3. The germline CDR1 and CDR2 sequences are SGHNT and YYREEE (reference sequence). The CDR3 runs to 15 residues. For the CDR3, the DNA is TGTGCCAGCAGCTTGGCAGGGGGCAGGAATGAAAAACTGTTTTTT. Its protein is CASSLAGGRNEKLFF.

This clone has just a few counts. The genes are TRBV30 and TRBJ2-5, with D perhaps TRBD2 (5 bases). V was shortened by 2 bases and J by 1 base, with 20 bases between the two germline ends. In germline, CDR1 is GTSNPN, CDR2 SVGIG (reference sequence). This CDR3 has 17 residues. CDR3 nucleotides: TGTGCCTGGAGTTTACTAGGGTATGGAGTCGCCCAAGAGACCCAGTACTTC. Translating it yields CAWSLLGYGVAQETQYF. Variable domain in full (rest from reference TRBV30 and TRBJ2-5): SQTIHQWPATLVQPVGSPLSLECTVEGTSNPNLYWYRQAAGRGLQLLFYSVGIGQISSEVPQNLSASRPQDRQFILSSKKLLLSDSGFYLCAWSLLGYGVAQETQYFGPGTRLLVL.

The chain links TRBV14 to TRBJ2-5, with TRBD1 matching over 12 bases. Germline CDR1 reads SGHDN; CDR2 reads FVKESK. V was clipped by 3 bases and J by 5 bases; unmatched bases: 13. The CDR3 runs 18 residues. CDR3 nucleotides: TGTGCCAGCAGCCACCACCCCCCCGGGACAGGGGGCTGGGAGACCCAGTACTTC. As protein: CASSHHPPGTGGWETQYF.

This clone appeared a few times. The chain couples TRBV18 to TRBJ1-2, with TRBD1 matching 7 bases. The germline CDR1 and CDR2 sequences are KGHSH and LQKENI. V shed 1 base and J 5 bases; nucleotides not matched to a gene: 7. This CDR3 region has 15 residues. CDR3: CASSPRTGLEYGYTF. In DNA form, the CDR3 reads TGTGCCAGCTCACCACGGACAGGCCTAGAGTATGGCTACACCTTC.

The rearrangement joins TRBV5-1 to TRBJ2-3, with TRBD2 matching over 7 bases. The germline gives CDR1 SGHRS, CDR2 YFSETQ. Trimming at V came to 0 bases and at J to 1 base, leaving 8 bases not matched to a gene. The length of the CDR3 is 17 residues. CDR3 residues: CASSLGLAVRGTDTQYF. The CDR3 bases are TGCGCCAGCAGCTTGGGCCTAGCGGTGAGGGGCACAGATACGCAGTATTTT.

The V call is TRBV2, the J call TRBJ2-7; D is undetermined. The germline V gene encodes CDR1 SNHLY and CDR2 FYNNEI. The CDR3 extends over 14 amino acids. V was shortened by 4 bases and J by 3 bases, with 13 bases between the two germline ends. The CDR3 DNA follows: TGTGCCAGCAGTGTTTCAGGCGCATACTACGAGCAGTACTTC. As protein: CASSVSGAYYEQYF. The full variable domain, in which reference TRBV2 and TRBJ2-7 provide the parts outside the CDR3, is EPEVTQTPSHQVTQMGQEVILRCVPISNHLYFYWYRQILGQKVEFLVSFYNNEISEKSEIFDDQFSVERPDGSNFTLKIRSTKLEDSAMYFCASSVSGAYYEQYFGPGTRLTVT.

The table lists this clone with a few counts. The chain joins TRBV5-1 to TRBJ2-1; no clear D. The CDR3 runs to 14 residues. CDR1 SGHRS and CDR2 YFSETQ come from the germline V gene. V was shortened by 4 bases and J by 4 bases, with 12 bases between the two germline ends. CDR3 in amino acids: CASSTDKSYNEQFF. As DNA, the CDR3 is TGCGCCAGCAGCACCGACAAGTCATACAATGAGCAGTTCTTC. The variable domain in full, completed from reference TRBV5-1 and TRBJ2-1, reads KAGVTQTPRYLIKTRGQQVTLSCSPISGHRSVSWYQQTPGQGLQFLFEYFSETQRNKGNFPGRFSGRQFSNSRSEMNVSTLELGDSALYLCASSTDKSYNEQFFGPGTRLTVL.

The chain has TRBV11-2 and TRBJ2-7; 10 bases agree with TRBD1. CDR3 size: 15 residues. Germline V lookup: CDR1 SGHAT, CDR2 FQNNGV. V was pared by 5 bases and J by 2 bases, with 6 bases of the junction left unmatched. The CDR3 spells CASSPLGTGAYEQYV. CDR3 DNA sequence: TGTGCCAGCAGCCCACTCGGGACAGGGGCCTACGAGCAGTACGTC.

This clone appeared a few times. V and J are TRBV6-1 and TRBJ2-5; 9 positions agree with TRBD1. The germline V gene has CDR1 MNHNS and CDR2 SASEGT. This CDR3 is 15 amino acids long. The junction had 8 bases not matched to a gene; V was cut back by 5 bases and J by 4 bases. The DNA for the CDR3 is TGTGCCAGCAGTAGACAGGGGGGGGTTGGAGAGACCCAGTACTTC. Protein product: CASSRQGGVGETQYF.